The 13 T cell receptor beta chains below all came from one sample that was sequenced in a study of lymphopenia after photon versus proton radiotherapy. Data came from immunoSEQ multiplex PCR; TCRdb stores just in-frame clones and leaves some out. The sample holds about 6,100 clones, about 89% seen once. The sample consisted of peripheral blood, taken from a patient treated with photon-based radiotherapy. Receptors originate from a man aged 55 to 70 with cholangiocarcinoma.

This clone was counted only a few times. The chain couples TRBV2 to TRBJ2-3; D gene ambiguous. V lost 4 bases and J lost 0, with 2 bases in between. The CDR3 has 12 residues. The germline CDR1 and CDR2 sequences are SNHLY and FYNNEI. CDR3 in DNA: TGTGCCAGCAGTGTCAGCACAGATACGCAGTATTTT. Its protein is CASSVSTDTQYF.

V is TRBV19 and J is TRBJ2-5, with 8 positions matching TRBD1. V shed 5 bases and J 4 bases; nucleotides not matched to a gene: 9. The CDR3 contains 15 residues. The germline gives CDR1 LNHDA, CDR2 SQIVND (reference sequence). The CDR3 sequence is CASSPQTGGGETQYF. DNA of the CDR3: TGTGCCAGTAGTCCCCAAACAGGGGGAGGAGAGACCCAGTACTTC.

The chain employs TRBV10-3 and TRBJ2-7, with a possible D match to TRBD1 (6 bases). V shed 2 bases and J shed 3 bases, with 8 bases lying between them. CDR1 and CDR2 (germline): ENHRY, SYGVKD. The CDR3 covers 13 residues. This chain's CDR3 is CAISEPTGYEQYF. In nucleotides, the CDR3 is TGTGCCATCAGTGAGCCGACAGGCTACGAGCAGTACTTC.

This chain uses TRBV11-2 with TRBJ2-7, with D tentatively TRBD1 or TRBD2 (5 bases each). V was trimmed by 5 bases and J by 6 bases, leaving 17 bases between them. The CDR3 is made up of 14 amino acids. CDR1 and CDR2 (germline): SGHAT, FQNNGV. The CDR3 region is CASSPGTAIREQYF. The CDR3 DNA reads TGTGCCAGCAGCCCGGGGACCGCGATCCGCGAGCAGTACTTC.

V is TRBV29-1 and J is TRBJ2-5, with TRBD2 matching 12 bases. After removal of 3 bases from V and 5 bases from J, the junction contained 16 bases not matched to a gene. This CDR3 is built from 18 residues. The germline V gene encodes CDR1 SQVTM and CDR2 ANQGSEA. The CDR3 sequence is CSVDLAGLAGGVDETQYF. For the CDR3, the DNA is TGCAGCGTTGATTTGGCTGGGCTAGCGGGGGGGGTCGATGAGACCCAGTACTTC.

As DNA, the CDR3 is TGTGCCAGTTCCCAGTGGGGGGGCGGTAAGGACAATGAGCAGTTCTTC. This translates into CASSQWGGGKDNEQFF. The gene calls are TRBV19 and TRBJ2-1; the D gene is possibly TRBD2 (7 bases). Germline loops: CDR1 LNHDA, CDR2 SQIVND (reference sequence). Trimming took off 8 bases at V and 5 bases at J, with 22 bases between the two ends. The CDR3 totals 16 residues.

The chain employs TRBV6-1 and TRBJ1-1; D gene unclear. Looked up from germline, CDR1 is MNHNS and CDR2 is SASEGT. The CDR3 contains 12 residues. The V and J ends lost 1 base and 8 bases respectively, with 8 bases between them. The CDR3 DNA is TGTGCCAGCAGTGAAGATACGCGGGAAGCTTTCTTT. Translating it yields CASSEDTREAFF.

CDR3 region: CATSSAGPENIQYF. CDR3 bases: TGTGCCACCAGCAGTGCGGGACCGGAAAACATTCAGTACTTC. J is TRBJ2-4 and V is TRBV15, with a tentative D call TRBD2 (6 bases). This CDR3 comprises 14 residues. V was cut by 3 bases and J by 5 bases, with 11 bases left in between. Germline V lookup: CDR1 LNHNV, CDR2 YYDKDF (reference sequence).

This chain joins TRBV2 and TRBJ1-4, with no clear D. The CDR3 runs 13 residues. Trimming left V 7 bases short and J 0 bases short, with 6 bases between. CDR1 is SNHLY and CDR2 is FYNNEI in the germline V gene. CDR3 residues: CASKDATNEKLFF. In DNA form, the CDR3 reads TGTGCCAGCAAAGATGCAACTAATGAAAAACTGTTTTTT.

The chain's CDR3 is CASSPWTGTNEKLFF. CDR3 DNA: TGTGCCAGCAGCCCGTGGACCGGAACTAATGAAAAACTGTTTTTT. The V gene is TRBV7-2, the J gene TRBJ1-4; D uncertain. Trimming pared 5 bases from V and 1 base from J, leaving 11 bases between. The germline gives CDR1 SGHTA, CDR2 FQGNSA. CDR3 length equals 15 residues.

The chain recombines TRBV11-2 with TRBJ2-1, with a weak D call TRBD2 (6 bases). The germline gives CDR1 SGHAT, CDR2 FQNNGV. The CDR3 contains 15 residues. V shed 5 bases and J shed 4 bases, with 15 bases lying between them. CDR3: CASSPDGSGYNEQFF. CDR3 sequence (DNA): TGTGCCAGCAGCCCAGACGGTAGCGGTTACAATGAGCAGTTCTTC.

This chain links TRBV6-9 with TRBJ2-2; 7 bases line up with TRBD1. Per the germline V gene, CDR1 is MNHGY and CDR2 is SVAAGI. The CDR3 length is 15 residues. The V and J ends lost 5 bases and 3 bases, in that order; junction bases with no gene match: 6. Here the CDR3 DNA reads TGTGCCAGCAGTCGACAGGGCAGGGACACCGGGGAGCTGTTTTTT. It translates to CASSRQGRDTGELFF.

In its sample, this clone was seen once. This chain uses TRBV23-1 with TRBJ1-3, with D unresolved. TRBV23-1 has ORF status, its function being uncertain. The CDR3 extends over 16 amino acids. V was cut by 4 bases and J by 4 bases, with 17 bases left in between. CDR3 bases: TGCGCCAGCAGTCGCAACTTGACTTGGAGCGGAAACACCATATATTTT. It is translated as CASSRNLTWSGNTIYF.